This TCR beta chain was recorded in a study of blood T cell repertoires in COVID-19. Background on the study: Samples taken during acute and convalescent COVID-19 were collected in the United States, Italy and Spain. From T cells, B-cell-depleted T cells, or PBMCs came the material, which was cDNA or gDNA.

This CDR3 region has 14 residues. V dropped 3 bases and J dropped 4 bases, with 10 bases sitting between them. Germline lookup yields CDR1 MNHNS and CDR2 SASEGT. The method was immunoSEQ multiplex PCR; TCRdb's version includes in-frame clones alone and lacks a portion of them. Among 370,000 or so clones, approximately 89% were seen once, and the ten largest hold 1% to 1.5%. Two negative PCRs, clearance, or symptom resolution characterized the recovered Cohort 3 donors. The sequence came from a man aged 25 to 40 who had recovered from COVID-19. The material sequenced was PBMCs or T cells enriched from blood (not recorded which). This chain uses TRBV6-1 with TRBJ1-5; TRBD1 might be the D (6 bases). In DNA, the CDR3 is TGTGCCAGCAGTGATAGTCAGGGGAATCAGCCCCAGCATTTT. Translating gives CASSDSQGNQPQHF.